At least ten counts were recorded for the clone carrying this TCR beta chain. Its cognate antigen is unknown. Preparation of the TCRbeta library was carried out with unique molecular identifiers. TCRdb ran MiXCR on the PCR reads and lists one entry per CDR3 protein. The data show about 160,000 distinct CDR3 sequences, around 10% seen once. The record originates from a study of T-cell reconstitution after alpha-beta-depleted transplantation in children. Study results and caveats: Where alpha-beta T cells came from about two months after transplant was reportedly several hundred expanded graft clones.

Germline V gene data show CDR1 as KGHDR and CDR2 as SFDVKD. This CDR3 has 13 residues. The V and J ends lost 9 bases and 6 bases respectively, with 14 bases between them. The material sequenced was PBMCs, taken before TCRalphabeta/CD19-depleted stem cell transplant. This chain links TRBV24-1 with TRBJ2-1; D uncertain. The receptor was isolated from a boy younger than 10 with acute myeloid leukemia, due to receive a stem cell transplant. The CDR3 reads CATSQTEFNEQFF. DNA for the CDR3: TGTGCCACCTCTCAAACAGAGTTCAATGAGCAGTTCTTC.